These 5 T cell receptor beta chains came from one sample sequenced in a study of Tregs in tolerant kidney transplant recipients. Profiled with immunoSEQ multiplex PCR; TCRdb holds only in-frame clones, not every one. Of about 240,000 clones in the sample, 80% to 85% are singletons; the top ten hold around 0.6%. Source material: CD4+ T cells from blood. Receptor source: a human donor in good health.

The chain couples TRBV4-1 to TRBJ2-3; 8 nucleotides agree with TRBD2. The trim removed 11 bases at V and 1 base at J, leaving 17 bases unmatched. From germline, CDR1 is MGHRA and CDR2 YSYEKL. The CDR3 is made up of 17 amino acids. CDR3 sequence (DNA): TGCGCCGCAGCAGCCAAGATGGGGCGGGGGGGCACAGATACGCAGTATTTT. It encodes CAAAAKMGRGGTDTQYF.

This sequence joins TRBV29-1 and TRBJ2-1, with 7 bases matching TRBD2. The CDR3 is 13 residues long. Per germline, CDR1 SQVTM and CDR2 ANQGSEA. The V and J ends lost 6 bases and 3 bases, in that order; junction bases with no gene match: 5. CDR3 in amino acids: CSVTAGFYNEQFF. CDR3 sequence (DNA): TGCAGCGTAACAGCGGGATTCTACAATGAGCAGTTCTTC.

The V gene is TRBV2, the J gene TRBJ1-5; D perhaps matches TRBD1 (5 bases). Germline lookup yields CDR1 SNHLY and CDR2 FYNNEI. The CDR3 is 14 amino acids. As DNA, the CDR3 is TGTGCGTCGTGTTGGGGGGATAGCAATCAGCCCCAGCATTTT. Protein product: CASCWGDSNQPQHF.

The V call is TRBV9, the J call TRBJ2-5; 9 positions match TRBD1. The J call could be wrong; TRBJ2-7 is a better fit for the DNA end. Germline values: CDR1 SGDLS, CDR2 YYNGEE. This CDR3 is built from 15 residues. The CDR3 DNA follows: TGTGCCAGCAGCGTCGGGGGACAGGGACCCTACGAGCAGTACTTC. It yields the protein CASSVGGQGPYEQYF.

Regarding this clone: One end of the junction varies from germline; a read error may be responsible. The V gene is TRBV15, the J gene TRBJ1-1; D is undetermined. The length of the CDR3 is 13 residues. Germline CDR1 reads LNHNV; CDR2 reads YYDKDF (reference sequence). CDR3 bases: TGTGCCACCAGCAGAGATATGGACCGACCCTTCGACTTT. This gives the protein CATSRDMDRPFDF.